These 16 T cell receptor beta chains share one sample of origin, sequenced in a study of blood T cells in healthy people across ages. Then a second PCR, running roughly 7 to 11 cycles, was carried out with a sample-barcoded 5' primer and a J-beta primer mix. TCRdb ran MiXCR on the 5' RACE reads and lists one entry per CDR3 protein. The sample carries around 1,800,000 distinct CDR3 sequences, more than 35% recorded once. The source material was blood. The receptor set was obtained from a human donor in good health.

V gene TRBV6-1 combines with J gene TRBJ1-2, with 7 bases identical to TRBD1. Germline CDR1 reads MNHNS; CDR2 reads SASEGT. Trimming at V came to 4 bases and at J to 7 bases, leaving 21 bases not matched to a gene. CDR3 size: 18 residues. Here the CDR3 reads CASSALPTGRSRGGGYTF. The CDR3, as DNA: TGTGCCAGCAGTGCTCTCCCGACAGGGAGGTCAAGAGGGGGTGGCTACACCTTC.

The rearrangement links TRBV20-1 to TRBJ2-4; no reliable D call. The better agreement between TRBJ2-7 and the DNA end casts doubt on the J call. CDR1 and CDR2 (germline): DFQATT, SNEGSKA (reference sequence). The CDR3 loop spans 12 amino acids. The CDR3: CSASTDTYEQYF. CDR3 bases: TGCAGTGCTAGTACCGATACCTACGAGCAGTACTTC.

This chain connects TRBV7-2 to TRBJ2-4; D remains ambiguous. This CDR3 is 13 amino acids long. V dropped 6 bases and J dropped 13 bases, with 19 bases sitting between them. Germline assignment: CDR1 SGHTA and CDR2 FQGNSA. The CDR3 nucleotides read TGTGCCAGCAGGTATGATGTTTCCAATGAGCAGTACTTC. It translates to CASRYDVSNEQYF.

The CDR3 spells CASRRTAGMNTEAFF. Written as DNA, the CDR3 is TGCGCCAGCAGGCGGACAGCTGGAATGAACACTGAAGCTTTCTTT. J is TRBJ1-1 and V is TRBV5-1; perhaps TRBD1 as D (6 bases). This CDR3 is built from 15 residues. In germline, CDR1 is SGHRS, CDR2 YFSETQ. V lost 5 bases to trimming and J lost 0 bases, with 14 bases between them. The whole variable domain, remainder taken from reference TRBV5-1 and TRBJ1-1, is KAGVTQTPRYLIKTRGQQVTLSCSPISGHRSVSWYQQTPGQGLQFLFEYFSETQRNKGNFPGRFSGRQFSNSRSEMNVSTLELGDSALYLCASRRTAGMNTEAFFGQGTRLTVV.

The J gene is TRBJ1-1, the V gene TRBV29-1; a possible D gene is TRBD1 (5 bases). The CDR3 contains 14 residues. Germline loops: CDR1 SQVTM, CDR2 ANQGSEA. Trimming took 5 bases from V and 6 from J, leaving 19 bases between them. CDR3 amino acids: CSVSNLAREAEAFF. The CDR3 DNA follows: TGCAGCGTTTCCAACCTCGCCAGGGAGGCTGAAGCTTTCTTT.

This clonotype was observed many times. The V gene is TRBV7-2, the J gene TRBJ2-7; no reliable D call. CDR1 SGHTA and CDR2 FQGNSA come from the germline V gene. CDR3 length equals 13 residues. Trimming took off 2 bases at V and 4 bases at J, with 9 bases between the two ends. CDR3 sequence reads: CASSLTRSYEQYF. DNA of the CDR3: TGTGCCAGCAGCTTAACTCGTTCTTACGAGCAGTACTTC. Together with reference TRBV7-2 and TRBJ2-7, the CDR3 gives the full variable domain: GAGVSQSPSNKVTEKGKDVELRCDPISGHTALYWYRQSLGQGLEFLIYFQGNSAPDKSGLPSDRFSAERTGGSVSTLTIQRTQQEDSAVYLCASSLTRSYEQYFGPGTRLTVT.

This chain connects TRBV9 to TRBJ2-5; D gene ambiguous. V was clipped by 8 bases and J by 2 bases, with 13 bases between them. The germline gives CDR1 SGDLS, CDR2 YYNGEE. There are 13 residues in the CDR3. The CDR3 DNA is TGTGCCAGGGGTTCCGAGACGCAAGAGACCCAGTACTTC. This sequence encodes CARGSETQETQYF.

The gene calls are TRBV20-1 and TRBJ2-5, with D perhaps TRBD1 or TRBD2 (5 bases each). V lost 2 bases and J lost 4, with 20 bases in between. CDR3 length equals 16 residues. CDR1 is DFQATT and CDR2 is SNEGSKA in the germline V gene (reference sequence). The CDR3 DNA is TGCAGTGCTAGAACCCACTTTGAGGGACCGCCAGAGACCCAGTACTTC. Protein: CSARTHFEGPPETQYF.

This clonotype was observed a handful of times. This chain links TRBV6-5 with TRBJ2-7; 11 bases are a match to TRBD2. J was trimmed by 7 bases and V by 0 bases; bases with no gene match: 20. The CDR3 totals 20 residues. Per the germline V gene, CDR1 is MNHEY and CDR2 is SVGAGI. CDR3 in amino acids: CASSYSGSGLAGGKYNEQYF. Here the CDR3 DNA reads TGTGCCAGCAGTTACTCGGGTTCAGGTCTAGCGGGGGGTAAATACAATGAGCAGTACTTC.

This clonotype occurred a few times. The CDR3 region is CSARAPGSTDTQYF. CDR3 nucleotide sequence: TGCAGTGCTAGAGCCCCCGGTAGCACAGATACGCAGTATTTT. The rearrangement joins TRBV20-1 to TRBJ2-3; no reliable D call. The ends were cut back, 1 base at V and 0 bases at J, with 8 bases in the middle. The germline CDR1 and CDR2 sequences are DFQATT and SNEGSKA (reference sequence). This CDR3 region has 14 residues.

There are a few counts of this clonotype. The chain has TRBV28 and TRBJ1-2, with a weak D call TRBD1 (6 bases). The CDR3 runs 13 residues. Trimming removed 2 bases at V and 11 bases at J, with 15 bases between. The germline gives CDR1 MDHEN, CDR2 SYDVKM. Here the CDR3 reads CASSLRQGNRYTF. CDR3 DNA: TGTGCCAGCAGTTTAAGGCAGGGGAATAGGTACACCTTC.

This chain joins TRBV29-1 and TRBJ1-5, with D hard to call. The CDR3 consists of 13 residues. Per the germline V gene, CDR1 is SQVTM and CDR2 is ANQGSEA. Deletions cut 5 bases from V and 2 bases from J, with 10 bases between. CDR3 nucleotide sequence: TGCAGCGTTTTGGTGGTCGGCAATCAGCCCCAGCATTTT. This codes for CSVLVVGNQPQHF. Variable domain in full (rest from reference TRBV29-1 and TRBJ1-5): SAVISQKPSRDICQRGTSLTIQCQVDSQVTMMFWYRQQPGQSLTLIATANQGSEATYESGFVIDKFPISRPNLTFSTLTVSNMSPEDSSIYLCSVLVVGNQPQHFGDGTRLSIL.

This chain uses TRBV7-2 with TRBJ2-6, with TRBD2 as a possible D gene (5 bases). The CDR3 is 16 amino acids. The V end lost 9 bases, the J end lost 4 bases, and 19 bases lay between the germline ends. The germline gives CDR1 SGHTA, CDR2 FQGNSA. The CDR3 is CASSFRWRLGANVLTF. CDR3 bases: TGTGCCAGTTCATTTAGGTGGAGGTTGGGGGCCAACGTCCTGACTTTC.

V gene TRBV6-6 combines with J gene TRBJ2-1; the match to TRBD2 covers 7 bases. Germline assignment: CDR1 MNHNY and CDR2 SVGAGI (reference sequence). The length of the CDR3 is 14 residues. With V trimmed by 6 bases and J by 4 bases, 6 bases remained unmatched. Here the CDR3 reads CASSSASGYNEQFF. In DNA, the CDR3 is TGTGCCAGCAGCTCTGCTAGCGGTTACAATGAGCAGTTCTTC.

This clonotype was found a few times. The chain links TRBV20-1 to TRBJ2-7; no firm D call. This CDR3 is built from 13 residues. The V gene lost 0 bases and the J gene lost 3 bases, with 9 bases spanning the gap. Germline V CDR1 and CDR2: DFQATT, SNEGSKA (reference sequence). The CDR3 DNA follows: TGCAGTGCTAGAGATCTAGAGAGCTACGAGCAGTACTTC. The encoded protein is CSARDLESYEQYF.

The rearrangement uses TRBV20-1 and TRBJ2-2; the match to TRBD2 covers 7 bases. The CDR3 length is 17 residues. Trimming cost V 3 bases and J 2 bases; bases outside gene matches: 12. Germline assignment: CDR1 DFQATT and CDR2 SNEGSKA (reference sequence). For the CDR3, the DNA is TGCAGTGCTAGGAGTCCGGGAGGTGGCCCAAACACCGGGGAGCTGTTTTTT. Its protein is CSARSPGGGPNTGELFF.